A single TCR beta chain is shown here with its context. These data are taken from a study of blood T cell repertoires in COVID-19. Looking at the study overall: Samples representing acute and convalescent COVID-19 were sourced from the United States, Italy and Spain. T cells, B-cell-depleted T cells, or PBMCs supplied cDNA or gDNA.

Germline V lookup: CDR1 LNHDA, CDR2 SQIVND (reference sequence). The J segment lost 4 bases and the V segment lost 6 bases, leaving 12 bases of the junction unmatched. The CDR3 has 16 residues. As originally analysed: Estimation of nucleated cell counts relied on the amplification of reference gene primers. The assay was immunoSEQ multiplex PCR, and TCRdb's table has in-frame clones only and misses some. The DNA was the basis for D and trimming; V, J and clone size are from that table. The table shows about 270,000 clones, with 85% occurring only once. The source of this sequence is a human donor in a cohort sampled during active COVID-19. Sample: peripheral blood. J is TRBJ1-5 and V is TRBV19, with 7 bases matching TRBD1. The CDR3 loop is CASRNYGTVKNQPQHF. The DNA for the CDR3 is TGTGCCAGTAGAAATTACGGGACAGTTAAAAATCAGCCCCAGCATTTT.